This T cell receptor (beta chain) derives from a study of blood T cells in healthy people across ages. Notes on the study in general: The fall in TCR beta diversity per million T cells was roughly linear with age. With unsorted PBMCs, a conclusive comparison of naive versus antigen-experienced cells was not possible.

Germline loops: CDR1 SGDLS, CDR2 YYNGEE. The CDR3 runs 15 residues. The V segment lost 0 bases and the J segment 4 bases; nucleotides outside the gene matches: 3. Comment on this clonotype: Its specificity is unknown.

Alongside a J-beta primer mix, a sample-barcoded 5' primer served in a second PCR lasting roughly 6 to 12 cycles. Paired-end reads containing CDR3 totaled no fewer than 2.5 million for each sample. Via MiXCR, TCRdb re-called the 5' RACE reads, giving one row per CDR3 protein. There are 700,000 to 900,000 distinct CDR3 sequences in the sample; about 48% occur only once, and 40% to 50% lies in the top ten. The sample taken for sequencing was blood. The V and J genes are TRBV9 and TRBJ2-3, with TRBD2 identical over 9 bases. This receptor was obtained from a man older than 75 in good health. The CDR3 reads CASSVGGRAADTQYF. CDR3 in DNA: TGTGCCAGCAGCGTAGGCGGGAGGGCCGCAGATACGCAGTATTTT.